Below, 2 T cell receptor beta chains from the same sample are listed, as sequenced in a study of blood T cell repertoires in COVID-19. The table came from immunoSEQ multiplex PCR; TCRdb's copy has only in-frame clones and leaves some out. The top ten hold approximately 3.3% of the sample, which has 95,000 to 110,000 clones, roughly 80% seen once. The specimen sequenced was peripheral blood. These receptor sequences come from a woman aged 80 or over with active or convalescent COVID-19.

The CDR3 DNA reads as TGTGCCAGCACCACTAGCCCTGGGAACACTGAAGCTTTCTTT. Its protein product is CASTTSPGNTEAFF. The chain uses TRBV6-5 and TRBJ1-1; D not certain. With 7 bases removed from V and 1 base from J, the gap between germline ends came to 13 bases. This CDR3 spans 14 amino acids. CDR1 is MNHEY and CDR2 is SVGAGI in the germline V gene.

The table lists this clone with a few counts. The chain carries TRBV3-1 (or the pseudogene TRBV3-2) and TRBJ1-6; TRBD1 aligns across 7 bases. The germline CDR1 and CDR2 sequences are LGHDT and YNNKEL (reference sequence). J lost 6 bases, V lost 3 bases, and 5 bases had no gene match. This CDR3 has 15 amino acids. CDR3 coding DNA: TGTGCCAGCAGCCAGGACAGGAGTCGTAATTCACCCCTCCACTTT. This translates into CASSQDRSRNSPLHF.